This TCR beta chain was identified during a study of graft-versus-host responses after intestinal transplantation. Overall study context: Isolated intestinal, liver-intestinal, or multivisceral transplants had been given to the recipients. Anti-thymocyte globulin induction, then tacrolimus and steroids for about three years, went to all recipients.

General study findings and limits: Peak circulating GvH clone levels tracked with early post-transplant HvG declines.

V was clipped by 1 base and J by 7 bases; unmatched bases: 7. The CDR3 extends over 16 amino acids. Germline-derived CDR1 and CDR2 are MGHRA and YSYEKL. For this clone: Its specificity is unknown.

Data came from immunoSEQ multiplex PCR; TCRdb stores just in-frame clones and leaves some out. Of around 100,000 clones detected, about 90% appear once; the ten largest clones hold around 1%. The chain carries TRBV4-1 and TRBJ1-2; 12 nucleotides line up with TRBD1. The source is a human donor who was the organ donor for an intestinal transplant. Material: unstimulated CD4+ T cells sorted from spleen or lymph node cells, obtained before transplant. CDR3 DNA sequence: TGCGCCAGCAGCCAAGCCCCGGGACAGGGGGCTGGTGGCTACACCTTC. Its translation: CASSQAPGQGAGGYTF.